These T cell receptor beta chains were read from a single sample in a study of vaccination effects on CD4 cells after COVID-19. Sequenced by immunoSEQ multiplex PCR; TCRdb stores in-frame clones only, minus some. This sample has around 81,000 clones, with over 70% found just once. These TCRs' antigens remain unknown. Source: CD4+ T cells from PBMCs cultured with HCoV-OC43 spike peptides, taken after COVID-19 vaccination. Receptor source: a human donor who received a COVID-19 vaccine. The CDR3 runs from the conserved cysteine through the conserved F or W. A D gene is named only where the DNA matches it firmly. The size entry is marked missing in some rows and otherwise reads once, few, many or a size class.

d_gene	v_gene	j_gene	abundance	CDR3aa	CDR3nt
TRBD2	TRBV3-1/TRBV3-2	TRBJ2-5	once	CASSQKILAGGQETQYF	TGTGCCAGCAGCCAGAAAATACTAGCGGGGGGCCAAGAGACCCAGTACTTC
TRBD2	TRBV10-3	TRBJ2-5	.	CAISTSAETQYF	TGTGCCATCAGTACTAGCGCAGAGACCCAGTACTTC
TRBD1	TRBV28	TRBJ2-3	few	CASRGGQGGGTDTQYF	TGTGCCAGCAGAGGAGGACAGGGGGGGGGTACAGATACGCAGTATTTT
TRBD1	TRBV3-1/TRBV3-2	TRBJ1-2	.	CASSSQGVDYGYTF	TGTGCCAGCAGTTCCCAGGGGGTGGACTATGGCTACACCTTC
.	TRBV27	TRBJ2-1	few	CASSQPNNEQFF	TGTGCCAGCAGCCAGCCGAACAATGAGCAGTTCTTC
.	TRBV2	TRBJ1-5	.	CASSEGPNSNQPQHF	TGTGCCAGCAGTGAAGGGCCGAATAGCAATCAGCCCCAGCATTTT
.	TRBV2	TRBJ2-2	few	CASSPQGGRVKTGELFF	TGTGCCAGCAGTCCGCAGGGGGGGCGGGTGAAGACCGGGGAGCTGTTTTTT
.	TRBV29-1	TRBJ2-1	.	CSVEVSRRSSYNEQFF	TGCAGCGTTGAAGTGAGTCGAAGGAGCTCCTACAATGAGCAGTTCTTC
TRBD1	TRBV24-1	TRBJ2-4	.	CATSGTGGGNIQYF	TGTGCCACCAGTGGGACAGGGGGCGGAAACATTCAGTACTTC
.	TRBV6-1	TRBJ1-4	.	CASSDPTGIPTNEKLFF	TGTGCCAGCAGTGACCCGACGGGTATTCCAACTAATGAAAAACTGTTTTTT
TRBD2	TRBV15	TRBJ2-1	.	CATSGIIAGGSYNEQFF	TGTGCCACCAGCGGGATTATAGCGGGGGGAAGTTACAATGAGCAGTTCTTC
.	TRBV21-1	TRBJ2-3	.	CASSKALEGTDTQYF	TGTGCCAGCAGCAAAGCGCTAGAAGGCACAGATACGCAGTATTTT
.	TRBV6-5	TRBJ1-5	once	CASRARVSNQPQHF	TGTGCCAGCAGGGCCAGGGTTAGCAATCAGCCCCAGCATTTT
TRBD2	TRBV19	TRBJ2-5	.	CASSRKTSGAIQETQYF	TGTGCCAGTAGTAGGAAGACTAGCGGGGCGATACAAGAGACCCAGTACTTC
TRBD1	TRBV11-3	TRBJ2-3	.	CASSLGQGATDTQYF	TGTGCCAGCAGCTTAGGACAGGGGGCCACAGATACGCAGTATTTT
.	TRBV18	TRBJ2-2	few	CASSPRQADTGELFF	TGTGCCAGCTCACCGCGGCAGGCCGACACCGGGGAGCTGTTTTTT
.	TRBV10-3	TRBJ2-1	.	CAISDSTNLQYNEQFF	TGTGCCATCAGTGACTCGACGAACCTCCAATACAATGAGCAGTTCTTC
.	TRBV6-1	TRBJ1-5	.	CASSGPGTSLNQPQHF	TGTGCCAGCAGTGGACCCGGGACGTCTTTAAATCAGCCCCAGCATTTT
.	TRBV11-3	TRBJ2-3	.	CASSLAGARDTQYF	TGTGCCAGCAGCTTAGCAGGGGCGCGAGATACGCAGTATTTT
TRBD2	TRBV2	TRBJ2-3	.	CASSDLAVPSTDTQYF	TGTGCCAGCAGTGACCTAGCGGTTCCTAGCACAGATACGCAGTATTTT
TRBD2	TRBV5-1	TRBJ2-2	once	CASTFSGGANTGELFF	TGCGCCAGCACCTTTAGCGGGGGGGCGAACACCGGGGAGCTGTTTTTT
.	TRBV28	TRBJ1-3	.	CASSLFTGQSGNTIYF	TGTGCCAGCAGTTTATTCACAGGGCAGTCTGGAAACACCATATATTTT
TRBD1	TRBV6-5	TRBJ1-2	.	CASIRLTGSGGYTF	TGTGCCAGCATTCGACTGACAGGGTCTGGTGGCTACACCTTC
TRBD2	TRBV28	TRBJ2-3	.	CASRSSGTTPRTDTQYF	TGTGCCAGCAGATCGTCCGGGACTACCCCACGGACAGATACGCAGTATTTT
.	TRBV5-1	TRBJ1-1	.	CASSQLTGVTEAFF	TGCGCCAGCAGCCAACTCACGGGAGTCACTGAAGCTTTCTTT
.	TRBV7-8	TRBJ1-1	.	CASSPGATEAFF	TGTGCCAGCAGCCCAGGGGCCACTGAAGCTTTCTTT
TRBD1	TRBV27	TRBJ1-4	.	CASSRAGGASEKLFF	TGTGCCAGCAGCCGGGCAGGGGGCGCGAGTGAAAAACTGTTTTTT
.	TRBV9	TRBJ2-3	few	CASSVQIEADTQYF	TGTGCCAGCAGCGTTCAGATAGAAGCGGATACGCAGTATTTT
TRBD2	TRBV2	TRBJ2-3	once	CASRLAGGTDTQYF	TGTGCCAGCCGACTAGCGGGGGGCACAGATACGCAGTATTTT
.	TRBV7-2	TRBJ1-2	few	CASSLFVADSAYGYTF	TGTGCCAGCAGCTTATTTGTAGCGGACAGTGCTTATGGCTACACCTTC
.	TRBV23-1	TRBJ1-2	.	CASSQKSREGSGYTF	TGCGCCAGCAGTCAAAAGTCCAGGGAGGGGAGTGGCTACACCTTC
.	TRBV7-8	TRBJ1-4	.	CASSLGWGTPEKLFF	TGTGCCAGCAGCTTGGGATGGGGGACACCGGAAAAACTGTTTTTT
.	TRBV12-5	TRBJ1-6	few	CASGPRVQNSPLHF	TGTGCTAGTGGTCCAAGGGTACAAAATTCACCCCTCCACTTT